The 9 T cell receptor beta chains reported below all come from one sample, sequenced in a study of monozygotic twins with inflammatory bowel disease. TCRdb re-analyzed the 5' RACE reads; it lists each CDR3 protein once, without DNA. The ten most abundant clones cover 5% to 6% of a sample with fewer than 400,000 distinct CDR3 sequences. Sequencing was carried out using blood. The receptors shown here come from a human donor with ulcerative colitis or Crohn's disease, or a healthy co-twin of an affected twin (not recorded which).

The V and J genes are TRBV3-1 and TRBJ2-7; TCRdb's D call of TRBD2 is untestable without DNA. The CDR3 covers 12 residues. Germline loops: CDR1 LGHDT, CDR2 YNNKEL (reference sequence). CDR3 residues: CASFRGDYEQYF.

The V call is TRBV10-3, the J call TRBJ2-5. The germline V gene encodes CDR1 ENHRY and CDR2 SYGVKD. The CDR3 extends over 13 amino acids. The chain's CDR3 is CAISRTVGETQYF.

The chain is built from TRBV20-1 and TRBJ2-7; TCRdb lists TRBD1, though no DNA is available to test this call. Germline V gene data show CDR1 as DFQATT and CDR2 as SNEGSKA (reference sequence). CDR3 length: 15 residues. CDR3 sequence reads: CSARVRTGEASEQYF.

The chain recombines TRBV12-3 or TRBV12-4 with TRBJ1-4; there is no DNA to check the TCRdb D call of TRBD1. The CDR3 spans 18 residues. The CDR3 protein is CASSLAPGQGQGGEKLFF.

The chain is built from TRBV24-1 and TRBJ2-3; checking the TCRdb D call of TRBD2 is not possible without DNA. The CDR3 contains 17 residues. Germline V lookup: CDR1 KGHDR, CDR2 SFDVKD. The CDR3 reads CATSEAAGRPTTDTQYF.

The chain combines TRBV7-2 with TRBJ2-3; checking the TCRdb D call of TRBD1 is not possible without DNA. Germline V gene lookup returns CDR1 SGHTA and CDR2 FQGNSA. CDR3 length: 14 amino acids. The CDR3 sequence: CASSLSWGMNTQYF.

V usage is TRBV10-3 and J usage is TRBJ1-1; absent DNA, TCRdb's TRBD1 call cannot be checked. This CDR3 has 19 residues. Germline V gene sequence: CDR1 ENHRY, CDR2 SYGVKD. CDR3 region: CAISDPTGTAPALNTEAFF.

The CDR3 loop is CAISEGTRTDTQYF. J is TRBJ2-3 and V is TRBV10-3. The CDR3 sequence is 14 residues long. Germline CDR1 is ENHRY and CDR2 is SYGVKD.

The chain couples TRBV7-2 to TRBJ1-5; lacking DNA, the TRBD1 call made by TCRdb goes unchecked. This CDR3 comprises 14 residues. The germline V gene has CDR1 SGHTA and CDR2 FQGNSA. The CDR3 is CASSLVGGREPQHF.